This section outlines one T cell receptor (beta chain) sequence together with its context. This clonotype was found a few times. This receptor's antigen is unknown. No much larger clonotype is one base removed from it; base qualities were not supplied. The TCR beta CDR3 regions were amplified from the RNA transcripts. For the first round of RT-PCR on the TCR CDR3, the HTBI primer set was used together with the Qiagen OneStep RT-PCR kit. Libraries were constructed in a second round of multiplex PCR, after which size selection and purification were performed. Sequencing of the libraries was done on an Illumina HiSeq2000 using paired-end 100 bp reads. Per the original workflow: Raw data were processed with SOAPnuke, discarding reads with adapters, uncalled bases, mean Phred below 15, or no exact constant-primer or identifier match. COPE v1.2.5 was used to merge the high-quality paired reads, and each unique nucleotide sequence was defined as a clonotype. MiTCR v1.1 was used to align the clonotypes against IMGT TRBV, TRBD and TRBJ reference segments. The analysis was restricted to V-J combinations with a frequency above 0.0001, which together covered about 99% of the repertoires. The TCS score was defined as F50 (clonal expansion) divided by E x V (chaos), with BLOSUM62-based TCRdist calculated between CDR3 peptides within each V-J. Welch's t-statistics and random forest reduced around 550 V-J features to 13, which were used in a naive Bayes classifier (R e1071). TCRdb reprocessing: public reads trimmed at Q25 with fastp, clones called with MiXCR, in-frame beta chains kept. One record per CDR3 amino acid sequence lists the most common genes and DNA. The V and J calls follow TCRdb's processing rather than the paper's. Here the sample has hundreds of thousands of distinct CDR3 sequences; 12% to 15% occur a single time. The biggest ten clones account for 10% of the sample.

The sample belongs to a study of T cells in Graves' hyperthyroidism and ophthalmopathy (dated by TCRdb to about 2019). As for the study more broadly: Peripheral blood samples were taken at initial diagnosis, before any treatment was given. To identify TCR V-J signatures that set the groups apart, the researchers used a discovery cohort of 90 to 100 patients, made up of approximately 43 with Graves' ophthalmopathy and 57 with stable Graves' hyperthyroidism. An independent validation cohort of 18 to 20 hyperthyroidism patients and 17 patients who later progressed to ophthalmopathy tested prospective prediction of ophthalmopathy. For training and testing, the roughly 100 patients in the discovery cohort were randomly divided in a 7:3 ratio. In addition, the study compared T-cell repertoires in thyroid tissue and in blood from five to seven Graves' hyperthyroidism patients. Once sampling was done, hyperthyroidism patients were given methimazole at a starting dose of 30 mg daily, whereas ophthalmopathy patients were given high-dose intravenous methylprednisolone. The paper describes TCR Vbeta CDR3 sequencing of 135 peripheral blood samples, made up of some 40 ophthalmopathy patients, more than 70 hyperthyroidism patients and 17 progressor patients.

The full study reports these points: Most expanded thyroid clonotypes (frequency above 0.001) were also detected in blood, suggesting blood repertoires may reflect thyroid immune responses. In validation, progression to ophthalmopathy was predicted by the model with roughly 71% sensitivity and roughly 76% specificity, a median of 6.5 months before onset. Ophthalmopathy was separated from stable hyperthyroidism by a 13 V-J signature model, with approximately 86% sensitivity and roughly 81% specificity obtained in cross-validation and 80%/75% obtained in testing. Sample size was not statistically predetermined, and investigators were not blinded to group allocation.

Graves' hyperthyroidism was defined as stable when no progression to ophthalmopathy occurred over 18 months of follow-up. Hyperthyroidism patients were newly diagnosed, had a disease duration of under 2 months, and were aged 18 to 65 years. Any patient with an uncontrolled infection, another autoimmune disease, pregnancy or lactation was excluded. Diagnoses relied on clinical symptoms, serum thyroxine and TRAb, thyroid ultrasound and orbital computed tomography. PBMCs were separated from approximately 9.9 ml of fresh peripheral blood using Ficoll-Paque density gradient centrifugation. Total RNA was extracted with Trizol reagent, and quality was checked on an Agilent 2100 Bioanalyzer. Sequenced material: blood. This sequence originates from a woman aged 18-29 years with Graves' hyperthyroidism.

The CDR3 region reads CASSYPLGQIFDNSPLHF. The nucleotides read TGTGCCAGCAGTTACCCACTGGGACAGATCTTCGATAATTCACCCCTCCACTTT. Rearrangement joined TRBV6-2 or TRBV6-3 to TRBJ1-6, with 7 bases aligning to TRBD1. From cysteine to phenylalanine, the CDR3 is 18 amino acids long. Only the CDR3 DNA stays, 54 bases, in frame from base 1. The germline V gene gives CDR1 as MNHEY and CDR2 as SVGEGT. From V the trimming removes 2 bases and from J it removes 5 bases, while the gene matches leave 12 bases of the junction unaccounted for.